Listed below are T cell receptor beta chains from one sample, sequenced in a study of regulatory T cells after allogeneic stem cell transplantation. TCRdb re-called the 5' RACE reads with MiXCR, one entry per CDR3 protein. The data hold fewer than 6,000 distinct CDR3 sequences, with more than 95% observed a single time. Source: sorted CD4+ T cells from blood (whether regulatory or conventional is not recorded), taken 30 days after allogeneic stem cell transplant. The source of these receptors is a human patient who had an allogeneic stem cell transplant, so the T cells may come from the graft donor. The CDR3 runs from the conserved cysteine through the conserved F or W. The D gene is left open where the match is weak. Size is stated for part of the rows, as once, few or many counts, or as a class when the clone is expanded.

>TRBJ2-5|NA|NA|12|TRBV12-3/TRBV12-4
TGTGCCAGCAGTGGAGGTGGCGAGACCCAGTACTTC
CASSGGGETQYF
>TRBJ2-7|NA|NA|15|TRBV5-1
TGCGCCAGCAGCTTCCGAGTGGGATCCATGACCGAGCAGTACTTT
CASSFRVGSMTEQYF
>TRBJ2-7|NA|NA|15|TRBV5-1
TGCGCCAGCAGCTTGCTGGCAGGATCCGTGTACGAGCAGTACTTC
CASSLLAGSVYEQYF
>TRBJ1-4|NA|NA|14|TRBV5-1
TGCGCCAGCAGCTGCGGGACGGCTAAGGAAAACCTGTTTTTT
CASSCGTAKENLFF
>TRBJ2-7|NA|NA|13|TRBV19
TGTTCCAGTAGTTTGGGTATCACCTACGAGCAGTACTTC
CSSSLGITYEQYF
>TRBJ2-3|NA|NA|15|TRBV20-1
TGCAGTGCTAGAGATCCATCGGGCGAGGGAGAAACGCAGTACTTT
CSARDPSGEGETQYF
>TRBJ2-5|NA|NA|19|TRBV5-1
TGCGCCCGCAGCTTGTTTGGGCCCGGGCGGGCTGGCCCTCAAGAGACCCAGTACTTC
CARSLFGPGRAGPQETQYF
>TRBJ2-5|NA|TRBD2|15|TRBV20-1
TGCAGGGACACGCCGACTAGCGGCGACAAAGAGACCCAGAACTTC
CRDTPTSGDKETQNF
>TRBJ2-5|NA|TRBD1|15|TRBV20-1
TGCAGTGCCACACGGGACAGCGGCGACCAAGAGACACAGTACTTC
CSATRDSGDQETQYF
>TRBJ2-3|once|NA|15|TRBV20-1
TGCACTGGTAGAGATCCATCGGGAGAGAAAGATAAACCGTTTTTT
CTGRDPSGEKDKPFF
>TRBJ2-1|NA|NA|16|TRBV5-5
TGTGCCAGCAGCGTGGTCGCGCGGGGCCCATACAATGAGCAGTTCTTC
CASSVVARGPYNEQFF
>TRBJ2-7|NA|NA|13|TRBV19
TGTGGCAGTAGGGGGAGTGTTACCCACGGCCAGTACTTC
CGSRGSVTHGQYF
>TRBJ1-1|NA|NA|13|TRBV12-3/TRBV12-4
TGTGCCAGCAGTTTAGGCGGTAACACTGAGGATTTCTTT
CASSLGGNTEDFF
>TRBJ2-5|NA|NA|14|TRBV10-3
TGCGCCATCAGTTCCCAGAGGGGGGGGAAGAACCAGTACTTC
CAISSQRGGKNQYF
>TRBJ2-7|NA|TRBD2|16|TRBV5-1
TGCGGCAGTAGGCCTGGGACTAGCGGAAGCTGCTACGAGCAGTACTTC
CGSRPGTSGSCYEQYF
>TRBJ1-2|NA|NA|14|TRBV5-1
TGCGCCAGCAGCTTGGATTCAGGTAAAGATGCCTCACCTTTC
CASSLDSGKDASPF
>TRBJ2-1|once|NA|15|TRBV7-3
TGTGACAGCAGCTTAACAGAACCATATTACAATGAGCAGTTCTTC
CDSSLTEPYYNEQFF
>TRBJ2-6|NA|NA|17|TRBV12-3/TRBV12-4
TGTGCCAGCAGTTCAACTTTGGTGAGCTCTGGGGACAACGTCCTGACCTTC
CASSSTLVSSGDNVLTF
>TRBJ1-2|NA|NA|15|TRBV5-1
TGCGCCACCAACTTGAGGACCCGCTCGAATTATGGCTACCCCTTC
CATNLRTRSNYGYPF
>TRBJ1-1|once|NA|11|TRBV6-2/TRBV6-3
TGTGCCAGCCCAGCGAAAGGTGGAGCTTTCTTT
CASPAKGGAFF
>TRBJ2-7|once|NA|15|TRBV5-1
TGCGGCAGCAGCAGGGAAACAGGGTCCATGAACGAACAGTACTTC
CGSSRETGSMNEQYF
>TRBJ1-3|NA|NA|16|TRBV7-2
TGTGCCAGCAGCGTTACAGACAGTCCCTCTGGAAACGCCATATATTTT
CASSVTDSPSGNAIYF
>TRBJ2-7|NA|NA|14|TRBV5-4
TGTGCCGGCAGCCGGGCCGACAGGAACGAGACGCAGTACTTC
CAGSRADRNETQYF
>TRBJ2-1|NA|NA|14|TRBV7-8
TGTGCCAGCAGCTTAGTCTGGAAGGATAGAGGGCATTTCTTC
CASSLVWKDRGHFF
>TRBJ1-6|NA|NA|15|TRBV2
TGTGCCAGCAGTCCTATGGGCTCCTATACCTCTCCCCTCCACTTT
CASSPMGSYTSPLHF
>TRBJ2-3|NA|NA|13|TRBV2
TGTGCCAGCTGTTTCCACGGGGCAGATACGCAGTATTTT
CASCFHGADTQYF
>TRBJ1-2|NA|NA|15|TRBV5-1
TGCGCCAGCAGCTGGAGGGGGGGCAGGGATTATGGCTACACCTTC
CASSWRGGRDYGYTF
>TRBJ2-2|NA|NA|13|TRBV10-1
TGCGCCACCGGCCGGCGCAGCCCCGGGGACCTGTTTTTT
CATGRRSPGDLFF
>TRBJ2-7|NA|TRBD2|15|TRBV5-1
TGCGCCAGCAGCTTGCTAGCGGGATCCCAGTACGAGCAGTCCTTC
CASSLLAGSQYEQSF
>TRBJ2-2|NA|TRBD2|16|TRBV2
TGTGCCAGCAGGGGCGAACGAGCGGGGTTGGTGGGGGAGCTGTTTTTT
CASRGERAGLVGELFF
>TRBJ2-6|NA|NA|17|TRBV7-3
TGTGCCAGCAGCCTGCCCGCCATGGGGGCTGGGGCTAACGTCCTGACTTTC
CASSLPAMGAGANVLTF
>TRBJ2-7|NA|NA|13|TRBV9
TGTGCCAGCGGCCCTTCTGCCTTAAGCGAGCCGTACTTC
CASGPSALSEPYF
>TRBJ2-5|NA|NA|13|TRBV3-2
TGTGCCAGCAGCTTGGGAGTCGACGAAAACCAGTACTTC
CASSLGVDENQYF
>TRBJ2-5|NA|TRBD1|15|TRBV5-4
TGCGCCAGCAGCCTAAAGGTACAGGGGAAAGAGACCCAGTACTTC
CASSLKVQGKETQYF
>TRBJ2-5|NA|TRBD1|15|TRBV18
TGTGCCAGCTCACGTCGACAGGGGAACCAAGAGACCCAGTACTTC
CASSRRQGNQETQYF
>TRBJ2-7|NA|NA|15|TRBV5-1
TGCGCCAGCAGCTGGATAGCGCAGTCCATGTACGAGCAGTACTTC
CASSWIAQSMYEQYF
>TRBJ1-4|NA|TRBD1|14|TRBV6-5
TGCACCAGCCGACGACAGGGAACTAATGAAAAACAGTTTTTT
CTSRRQGTNEKQFF
>TRBJ1-5|once|NA|18|TRBV5-5
TGTGCCAGCAGCTCGTGCTCGAGGGGAAGGAATAGCAATCAGGCCCAGCACTTT
CASSSCSRGRNSNQAQHF
>TRBJ2-7|NA|TRBD2|15|TRBV5-1
TGCGCCAGCGGCTTGCTAGCGGTGACCATGGACGAGCAGTACTTC
CASGLLAVTMDEQYF
>TRBJ2-1|once|NA|15|TRBV20-1
TGCAGTGTCAAAAGATTCCTTCTGCCCTATAACGAGCAGAACTTC
CSVKRFLLPYNEQNF
>TRBJ2-6|NA|NA|17|TRBV7-3
NA
CASSLLAVGAGANVQNF
>TRBJ1-1|NA|NA|14|TRBV2
TGTGGCATCAGTTGCGACGGGGGGAACACTGAAGAGTACTTT
CGISCDGGNTEEYF
>TRBJ1-2|once|NA|15|TRBV5-1
TGCGCCAGCAGCTTGAGGGGGAGCACGGATTATGGATACACCTTC
CASSLRGSTDYGYTF
>TRBJ2-1|NA|TRBD1|16|TRBV29-1
TGCCGCGTGGCCCCCGGCACAGGGGGCTGCTACAATGAGCAGTTCTTC
CRVAPGTGGCYNEQFF
>TRBJ2-5|NA|TRBD1|15|TRBV5-4
TGCGCCAGCAGCCTAGAGGGACAGCGGAAAAGGACCCACCACTTC
CASSLEGQRKRTHHF
>TRBJ1-5|NA|NA|13|TRBV30
TGTGCCTGGAGTGTATTCAGCTCCGGGCCCCAGCATTTT
CAWSVFSSGPQHF
>TRBJ2-7|NA|TRBD2|15|TRBV5-1
TGCGCCAGCAGCTTCAGTGCGGGAGACTTCTGCGAGCAGTACTTC
CASSFSAGDFCEQYF
>TRBJ2-7|NA|TRBD2|15|TRBV5-1
TGCGCCAGCAGCCTCCTAGCGGGATCCATATACGAGCAGTACTTC
CASSLLAGSIYEQYF
>TRBJ1-1|NA|NA|14|TRBV6-2/TRBV6-3
TGTGCCAGCAGTCAGACCGGGATGAACACTGAAGCTTTCTTT
CASSQTGMNTEAFF
>TRBJ2-5|NA|NA|13|TRBV5-1
TGCGCCAGCACCTGGACGGCTTTGGATACCCATTACTTC
CASTWTALDTHYF
>TRBJ2-3|NA|NA|18|TRBV5-5
TGTGCGAGCAGCTGGTCCACGAGGGGAATAGCTGTCAATCAGCCCCAGTATTTT
CASSWSTRGIAVNQPQYF
>TRBJ2-7|NA|TRBD2|16|TRBV5-1
TGCGTCAGTCCACCTGGGACTAGCGGCAACTACTACGAGCAGTACTTC
CVSPPGTSGNYYEQYF
>TRBJ2-7|NA|NA|15|TRBV11-2
TGTGCCAGCAGCCTAGCCGCCGGGGCGCGCTACAGGCAGTACTTC
CASSLAAGARYRQYF
>TRBJ2-5|NA|NA|14|TRBV6-5
TGTGGCAGCAGCCCGCGGGACGGACAAGATACCCAGTACTTC
CGSSPRDGQDTQYF
>TRBJ1-2|NA|NA|15|TRBV5-1
TGCGCCAGCAGCTTGGGGAGGGACGCAAATTATGCCCAGCCTTTC
CASSLGRDANYAQPF
>TRBJ2-7|NA|NA|15|TRBV5-1
TGCGCCAGCAGCTTGCTAACGGGATCCGTGTACGAGCAGTCCTTC
CASSLLTGSVYEQSF
>TRBJ2-3|NA|NA|15|TRBV20-1
TGCAGTGCTCGAGGACCATCGGGAGAGGGAGATGCGCAGTATTTT
CSARGPSGEGDAQYF
>TRBJ2-1|NA|TRBD1|16|TRBV29-1
TGCAGCGTGACCCGCGGGACAGGGGACTCCTACAATGAGCCGTTCTTC
CSVTRGTGDSYNEPFF
>TRBJ1-2|NA|NA|15|TRBV5-1
TGCGCCAGCAGATTGAGGGGGGGCGCGGATTATGCCTACCCCTTC
CASRLRGGADYAYPF